This is a list of T cell receptor beta chains from one sample in a study of CD8 T cells in Susac syndrome. TCRdb re-called the immunoSEQ multiplex PCR reads through MiXCR, storing one row per CDR3 protein. In the table there are 300,000 or so distinct CDR3 sequences, about 90% of which are singletons. The material sequenced was CD4+ T cells from PBMCs. These receptors came from a human donor with multiple sclerosis. Each CDR3 is given with its conserved first and last residue. The D gene is left open where the match is weak. Some rows have no size entry. The others give once, few or many, or a class for an expanded clone.

j_gene	v_gene	d_gene	abundance	CDR3aa	CDR3nt
TRBJ2-7	TRBV11-3	TRBD1	once	CASSLGTGSFYEQYF	TGTGCCAGCAGCTTAGGGACAGGGTCTTTCTACGAGCAGTACTTC
TRBJ2-3	TRBV30	TRBD2	NA	CAWSEGLSTDTQYF	TGTGCCTGGAGTGAGGGACTAAGCACAGATACGCAGTATTTT
TRBJ1-1	TRBV7-3	TRBD1	NA	CASSQETGTGISEAFF	TGTGCCAGCAGCCAAGAAACCGGGACAGGGATATCTGAAGCTTTCTTT
TRBJ2-1	TRBV4-1	NA	NA	CASSQPAPNEQFF	TGCGCCAGCAGCCAACCAGCTCCGAATGAGCAGTTCTTC
TRBJ1-1	TRBV9	NA	NA	CASSVDVENTEAFF	TGTGCCAGCAGCGTAGACGTCGAGAACACTGAAGCTTTCTTT
TRBJ2-1	TRBV9	NA	NA	CASSVGGYSSANEQFF	TGTGCCAGCAGCGTAGGGGGGTATAGTAGTGCCAATGAGCAGTTCTTC
TRBJ1-1	TRBV19	TRBD1	NA	CASRGTDEAFF	TGTGCCAGTAGAGGGACAGACGAAGCTTTCTTT
TRBJ2-1	TRBV4-1	TRBD1	NA	CASSQDHPTGAYNEQFF	TGCGCCAGCAGCCAAGATCACCCGACAGGGGCATACAATGAGCAGTTCTTC
TRBJ2-7	TRBV27	NA	NA	CASSLKGQGTSYEQYF	TGTGCCAGCAGTTTAAAGGGGCAGGGGACCTCCTACGAGCAGTACTTC
TRBJ1-6	TRBV9	NA	NA	CASSVAVAAPLHF	TGTGCCAGCAGCGTAGCGGTGGCAGCTCCCCTCCACTTT
TRBJ1-2	TRBV7-9	NA	NA	CASSLTGHDNTKGGWTF	TGTGCCAGCAGCTTAACTGGGCACGACAACACTAAGGGTGGTTGGACCTTC
TRBJ1-3	TRBV12-3/TRBV12-4	NA	once	CASSWGGSSGNTIYF	TGTGCCAGCAGTTGGGGAGGATCCTCTGGAAACACCATATATTTT
TRBJ2-1	TRBV20-1	NA	NA	CSARPPGSRVYEQFF	TGCAGTGCTAGACCGCCCGGCAGTCGTGTTTATGAGCAGTTCTTC
TRBJ2-5	TRBV7-9	NA	few	CASSLAQQETQYF	TGTGCCAGCAGCTTAGCACAGCAAGAGACCCAGTACTTC
TRBJ2-7	TRBV23-1	TRBD1	NA	CASTRAPGQGIPNEQYF	TGCGCCAGCACTAGGGCCCCCGGACAGGGGATTCCTAACGAGCAGTACTTC
TRBJ1-2	TRBV28	TRBD1	NA	CASSSFHGQGGYGYTF	TGTGCCAGCAGTTCATTTCACGGACAGGGTGGATATGGCTACACCTTC
TRBJ1-2	TRBV6-5	NA	NA	CASSYTAGGYTF	TGTGCCAGCAGTTACACGGCGGGGGGCTACACCTTC
TRBJ1-5	TRBV2	TRBD1	NA	CASMGTVNQPQHF	TGTGCCAGCATGGGGACAGTCAATCAGCCCCAGCATTTT
TRBJ1-6	TRBV9	NA	NA	CASSVNWRNNSPLHF	TGTGCCAGCAGCGTAAACTGGCGTAATAATTCACCCCTCCACTTT
TRBJ2-5	TRBV6-1	NA	NA	CASSWTIQETQYF	TGTGCCAGCAGCTGGACCATCCAAGAGACCCAGTACTTC
TRBJ2-5	TRBV4-2	NA	NA	CASSQHEVGETQYF	TGTGCCAGCAGCCAACACGAAGTCGGGGAGACCCAGTACTTC
TRBJ1-5	TRBV6-2/TRBV6-3	NA	NA	CASSYPRQIFSNQPQHF	TGTGCCAGCAGTTACCCCCGACAGATCTTTAGCAATCAGCCCCAGCATTTT
TRBJ1-5	TRBV6-2/TRBV6-3	TRBD1	NA	CASRNRGHQPQHF	TGTGCCAGCAGGAACAGGGGACATCAGCCCCAGCATTTT
TRBJ2-7	TRBV12-3/TRBV12-4	NA	few	CASSTGQGYEQYF	TGTGCCAGCAGCACAGGGCAGGGGTACGAGCAGTACTTC
TRBJ2-4	TRBV12-3/TRBV12-4	TRBD2	NA	CASSLLGGFPNIQYF	TGTGCCAGCAGTTTATTGGGGGGGTTTCCGAACATTCAGTACTTC
TRBJ1-4	TRBV7-2	NA	NA	CASSLSGLTNEKLFF	TGTGCCAGCAGCTTATCGGGGCTAACTAATGAAAAACTGTTTTTT
TRBJ1-6	TRBV30	NA	NA	CAWSPGPRTSYNSPLHF	TGTGCCTGGAGCCCCGGCCCGAGGACGTCCTATAATTCACCCCTCCACTTT
TRBJ2-7	TRBV4-1	TRBD2	NA	CASSLTWGSPGLAGSSYEQYF	TGCGCCAGCAGCCTCACATGGGGCAGCCCGGGACTAGCGGGGAGCTCCTACGAGCAGTACTTC